This TCR beta chain was identified during a study of blood T cell repertoires in COVID-19. The wider study: Sites across the United States, Italy and Spain contributed samples from acute and convalescent COVID-19. T cells, B-cell-depleted T cells, or PBMCs supplied cDNA or gDNA.

Original methodology: Reference gene primer amplification gave estimated nucleated cell counts. Sequenced by immunoSEQ multiplex PCR; TCRdb stores in-frame clones only, minus some. D and trimming come from the DNA, and the V and J calls and clone size come from that table. The sample yields about 290,000 clones, just under 85% seen once. CDR3 length: 14 amino acids. Trimming removed 0 bases at V and 4 bases at J, with 8 bases between. Germline values: CDR1 MNHEY, CDR2 SVGAGI. V gene TRBV6-5 combines with J gene TRBJ2-3; maybe TRBD1 (5 bases). The receptor was isolated from a woman aged 45-65 years with active or convalescent COVID-19. The sequenced material came from peripheral blood. The CDR3 DNA sequence: TGTGCCAGCAGTTACTCGGGGCCCGCAGATACGCAGTATTTT. Its protein product is CASSYSGPADTQYF.